The 23 T cell receptor beta chains reported below all come from one sample, sequenced in a study of T cell repertoires in cytomegalovirus infection. Each CDR3 protein gets one entry after TCRdb re-called the reads with MiXCR. This table has a few hundred thousand distinct CDR3 sequences, roughly 18% appearing once. Sequencing input: PBMCs. These receptors originate from a human donor in good health (CMV status not recorded). Some clones in this sample may be carry-over from other donors' samples.

The rearrangement uses TRBV20-1 and TRBJ1-2; D is unclear. V lost 5 bases, J lost 4 bases, and 20 bases lay in between. The CDR3 spans 15 residues. Per germline, CDR1 DFQATT and CDR2 SNEGSKA (reference sequence). The CDR3, as DNA: TGCAGTGCTCTTCGAGGCCACTCAGGCCCCTATGGCTACACCTTC. Protein: CSALRGHSGPYGYTF.

This chain uses TRBV5-1 with TRBJ1-2; D gene unclear. Between the trimmed V and J ends, which lost 5 bases and 3 bases, there was a span of 11 bases. Germline CDR1 is SGHRS and CDR2 is YFSETQ. This CDR3 region has 13 residues. This chain's CDR3 is CASRPYRDYGYTF. The CDR3, as DNA: TGCGCCAGCAGGCCGTACCGCGACTATGGCTACACCTTC.

This clonotype was seen ten or more times. This chain connects TRBV5-4 to TRBJ2-1; tentatively, D is TRBD1 or TRBD2 (5 bases each). This CDR3 comprises 16 residues. Germline CDR1 is SGHNT and CDR2 is YYREEE (reference sequence). Trimming took off 5 bases at V and 0 bases at J, with 15 bases between the two ends. The chain's CDR3 is CASSSRGLSSYNEQFF. DNA for the CDR3: TGTGCCAGCAGTTCTCGGGGCTTAAGCTCCTACAATGAGCAGTTCTTC.

With regard to this clonotype: One end of the junction is discordant with germline, which a read error may explain. This sequence joins TRBV20-1 and TRBJ2-7; 10 bases line up with TRBD2. Germline CDR1 and CDR2: DFQATT and SNEGSKA (reference sequence). CDR3 size: 14 residues. The CDR3 loop is CSARAGGSSYEQYF. The CDR3 DNA reads TGCAGTGCCAGAGCGGGGGGGAGCTCCTACGAGCAGTACTTC.

In this sample, this clonotype turned up a few times. The chain employs TRBV3-1 and TRBJ1-4; D gene ambiguous. The CDR3 length is 14 residues. The ends were cut back, 4 bases at V and 8 bases at J, with 14 bases in the middle. Germline V gene data show CDR1 as LGHDT and CDR2 as YNNKEL (reference sequence). CDR3 residues: CASSRREGDEKLFF. The CDR3 DNA reads TGTGCCAGCAGCCGAAGGGAGGGTGACGAAAAACTGTTTTTT.

This clonotype appeared a few times. The genes are TRBV7-2 and TRBJ2-5; tentatively, D is TRBD1 (6 bases). CDR1 is SGHTA and CDR2 is FQGNSA in the germline V gene. This CDR3 has 15 amino acids. The V gene lost 1 base and the J gene lost 2 bases, with 11 bases spanning the gap. The CDR3 DNA sequence: TGTGCCAGCAGCTTAGTTTCCGGACAGCAAGAGACCCAGTACTTC. It encodes CASSLVSGQQETQYF.

This clonotype came up a few times. The chain combines TRBV12-3 or TRBV12-4 with TRBJ2-2; D is unresolved. V shed 7 bases and J shed 1 base, with 13 bases lying between them. CDR3 length: 15 residues. This CDR3 reads CASTLQSGNTGELFF. The CDR3 DNA follows: TGTGCCAGCACCCTTCAGTCAGGGAACACCGGGGAGCTGTTTTTT.

There are a few counts of this clonotype. The J gene is TRBJ1-2, the V gene TRBV14; D is undetermined. The CDR3 sequence is 13 residues long. V was cut by 3 bases and J by 4 bases, with 9 bases left in between. CDR1 is SGHDN and CDR2 is FVKESK in the germline V gene. Here the CDR3 DNA reads TGTGCCAGCAGCCAGGAGTTATTCTATGGCTACACCTTC. Translated, it gives CASSQELFYGYTF.

This clonotype appeared a few times. V is TRBV20-1 and J is TRBJ1-5; D is possibly TRBD1 (5 bases). The germline CDR1 and CDR2 sequences are DFQATT and SNEGSKA (reference sequence). The CDR3 is 13 residues long. V was pared by 3 bases and J by 3 bases, with 9 bases between. Here the CDR3 DNA reads TGCAGTGCTAGGAAGACAGTCAATCAGCCCCAGCATTTT. Translation: CSARKTVNQPQHF.

This clonotype was observed many times. The chain carries TRBV7-2 and TRBJ1-1; D gene uncertain. The germline V gene has CDR1 SGHTA and CDR2 FQGNSA. V lost 1 base and J 1 base, leaving 10 bases between the germline ends. This CDR3 is built from 15 residues. CDR3 nucleotides: TGTGCCAGCAGCTTAGTCGGTCGGGGGAACACTGAAGCTTTCTTT. Amino acids: CASSLVGRGNTEAFF.

Note on this clonotype: A much larger clone is a single base away; this may be a read error. The genes are TRBV7-9 and TRBJ2-5, with TRBD2 matching over 11 bases. The V segment lost 1 base and the J segment 3 bases; nucleotides outside the gene matches: 1. This CDR3 has 15 amino acids. Germline CDR1 and CDR2: SEHNR and FQNEAQ (reference sequence). CDR3 region: CASSLVGLAEETQYF. In DNA form, the CDR3 reads TGTGCCAGCAGCTTAGTGGGACTAGCGGAAGAGACCCAGTACTTC.

This clonotype was counted many times. The chain uses TRBV7-2 and TRBJ2-5; 8 bases are a match to TRBD2. The V and J ends lost 4 bases and 5 bases, in that order; junction bases with no gene match: 6. The germline gives CDR1 SGHTA, CDR2 FQGNSA. The CDR3 consists of 14 residues. In DNA form, the CDR3 reads TGTGCCAGCAGCTGGTACAGCGGGAGTGAGACCCAGTACTTC. It translates to CASSWYSGSETQYF.

This clonotype has a handful of counts. The chain combines TRBV13 with TRBJ2-3; 9 bases align to TRBD1. The V gene's germline CDR1 is PRHDT and CDR2 FYEKMQ (reference sequence). Trimming removed 4 bases from V and 8 bases from J; junction bases left unmatched: 7. The CDR3 contains 14 residues. The CDR3, as DNA: TGTGCCAGCAGCTCGCTGACAGGGGGGGTTACGCAGTATTTT. Translated: CASSSLTGGVTQYF.

This chain uses TRBV4-3 with TRBJ2-5; 7 positions agree with TRBD2. CDR1 LGHNA and CDR2 YSLEER come from the germline V gene. V was pared by 3 bases and J by 4 bases, with 2 bases of the junction left unmatched. This CDR3 spans 13 amino acids. The CDR3 is CASSQLAGETQYF. The CDR3 DNA follows: TGCGCCAGCAGCCAGTTAGCGGGAGAGACCCAGTACTTC.

This clonotype was counted many times. V and J are TRBV6-5 and TRBJ1-1; no clear D. The CDR3 has 14 amino acids. Per the germline V gene, CDR1 is MNHEY and CDR2 is SVGAGI. V lost 0 bases and J lost 2, with 7 bases in between. The CDR3 is CASSYSGTNTEAFF. In nucleotides, the CDR3 is TGTGCCAGCAGTTACTCGGGTACTAACACTGAAGCTTTCTTT.

Ten or more counts support this clonotype. The rearrangement joins TRBV7-2 to TRBJ2-4; D might be TRBD1 (5 bases). Germline CDR1 and CDR2: SGHTA and FQGNSA. Trimming shortened V by 1 base and J by 8 bases, and 12 bases separated the two germline ends. The CDR3 contains 14 residues. The CDR3 DNA sequence: TGTGCCAGCAGCTTAGACGGCAGGGAAGACATTCAGTACTTC. Its translation is CASSLDGREDIQYF.

The genes are TRBV7-6 and TRBJ2-6; D gene unclear. Trimming took off 1 base at V and 0 bases at J, with 10 bases between the two ends. CDR1 is SGHVS, CDR2 FNYEAQ, per germline. This CDR3 has 17 amino acids. For the CDR3, the DNA is TGTGCCAGCAGCTTAGGTGGCAGGTCCTCTGGGGCCAACGTCCTGACTTTC. Protein product: CASSLGGRSSGANVLTF.

This sequence joins TRBV7-2 and TRBJ1-4, with D maybe TRBD1 (5 bases). CDR3 length equals 15 residues. V was cut by 5 bases and J by 7 bases, with 17 bases left in between. The germline V gene has CDR1 SGHTA and CDR2 FQGNSA. CDR3 nucleotide sequence: TGTGCCAGCAGCCCCTCCCGGGACGGTTTTGAAAAACTGTTTTTT. This codes for CASSPSRDGFEKLFF.

This clonotype was counted ten times or more. The chain uses TRBV28 and TRBJ2-4, with TRBD2 identical over 9 bases. The CDR3 length is 16 residues. The ends lost 5 bases at V and 2 bases at J; junction bases unmatched: 7. The germline V gene has CDR1 MDHEN and CDR2 SYDVKM. The CDR3 DNA sequence: TGTGCCAGCAGTCCGGCGGCTAGCGGGACCAAAAACATTCAGTACTTC. Its translation: CASSPAASGTKNIQYF.

This clonotype has a count of ten or more. The chain employs TRBV7-2 and TRBJ2-3, with unresolved D. In germline, CDR1 is SGHTA, CDR2 FQGNSA. V lost 0 bases and J lost 2, with 18 bases in between. The CDR3 covers 18 residues. The CDR3 is CASSLAGSGLPPTDTQYF. The CDR3 DNA sequence: TGTGCCAGCAGCTTAGCAGGATCCGGCCTACCCCCCACAGATACGCAGTATTTT. Based on the CDR3 plus reference TRBV7-2 and TRBJ2-3, the full variable domain is GAGVSQSPSNKVTEKGKDVELRCDPISGHTALYWYRQSLGQGLEFLIYFQGNSAPDKSGLPSDRFSAERTGGSVSTLTIQRTQQEDSAVYLCASSLAGSGLPPTDTQYFGPGTRLTVL.

This clonotype occurred a few times. The chain combines TRBV3-1 with TRBJ2-7; D is perhaps TRBD1 (6 bases). Germline V CDR1 and CDR2: LGHDT, YNNKEL (reference sequence). V lost 0 bases and J lost 6, with 12 bases in between. The CDR3 spans 14 residues. CDR3: CASSQEAGAGEQYF. The DNA of the CDR3 is TGTGCCAGCAGCCAAGAGGCAGGGGCCGGCGAGCAGTACTTC.

V gene TRBV6-8 combines with J gene TRBJ2-1; 13 positions match TRBD2. V lost 6 bases to trimming and J lost 8 bases; unmatched junction nucleotides: 7. The CDR3 is 15 residues long. The germline CDR1 and CDR2 sequences are MNHGY and SAAAGT. The CDR3 sequence: CASRLAGGPGYEQFF. DNA for the CDR3: TGTGCCAGCAGACTAGCGGGAGGGCCAGGTTATGAGCAGTTCTTC.

The chain couples TRBV11-1 to TRBJ2-1, with D tentatively TRBD1 (7 bases). V was cut by 0 bases and J by 5 bases, with 14 bases left in between. The CDR3 has 16 amino acids. Germline V gene lookup returns CDR1 SGHAT and CDR2 FQDESV (reference sequence). The CDR3 region has the DNA TGTGCCAGCAGCTTAGCTAGCGGCCAGGGGGACAATGAGCAGTTCTTC. It translates to CASSLASGQGDNEQFF. The whole variable domain, filled in from reference TRBV11-1 and TRBJ2-1, reads EAEVAQSPRYKITEKSQAVAFWCDPISGHATLYWYRQILGQGPELLVQFQDESVVDDSQLPKDRFSAERLKGVDSTLKIQPAELGDSAMYLCASSLASGQGDNEQFFGPGTRLTVL.